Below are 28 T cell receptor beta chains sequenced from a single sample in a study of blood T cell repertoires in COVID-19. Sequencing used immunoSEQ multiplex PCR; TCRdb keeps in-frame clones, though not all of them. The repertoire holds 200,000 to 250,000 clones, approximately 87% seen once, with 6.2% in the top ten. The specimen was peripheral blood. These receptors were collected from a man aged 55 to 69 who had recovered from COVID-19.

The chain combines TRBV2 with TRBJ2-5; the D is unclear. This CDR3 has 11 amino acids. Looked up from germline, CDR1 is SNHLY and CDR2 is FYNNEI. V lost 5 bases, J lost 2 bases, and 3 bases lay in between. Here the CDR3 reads CASSYQETQYF. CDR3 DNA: TGTGCCAGCAGTTATCAAGAGACCCAGTACTTC.

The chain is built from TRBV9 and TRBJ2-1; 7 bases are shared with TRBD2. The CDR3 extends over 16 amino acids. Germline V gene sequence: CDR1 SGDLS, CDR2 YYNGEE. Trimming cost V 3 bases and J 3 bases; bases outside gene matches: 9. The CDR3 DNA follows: TGTGCCAGCAGCGCACCCCGGGCTAGCGGCTACAATGAGCAGTTCTTC. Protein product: CASSAPRASGYNEQFF.

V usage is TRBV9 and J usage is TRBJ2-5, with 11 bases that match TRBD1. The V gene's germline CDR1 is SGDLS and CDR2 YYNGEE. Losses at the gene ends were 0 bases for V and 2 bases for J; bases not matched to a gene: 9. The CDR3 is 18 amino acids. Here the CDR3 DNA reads TGTGCCAGCAGCGTAGCGCTGTCGGGACAGGGGGTTCAAGAGACCCAGTACTTC. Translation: CASSVALSGQGVQETQYF.

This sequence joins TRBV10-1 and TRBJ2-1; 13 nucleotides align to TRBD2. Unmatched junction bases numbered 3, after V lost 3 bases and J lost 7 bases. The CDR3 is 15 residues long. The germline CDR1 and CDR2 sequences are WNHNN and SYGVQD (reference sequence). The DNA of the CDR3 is TGCGCCAGCAGTGATGGGACTAGCGGGAAAAATGAGCAGTTCTTC. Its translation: CASSDGTSGKNEQFF.

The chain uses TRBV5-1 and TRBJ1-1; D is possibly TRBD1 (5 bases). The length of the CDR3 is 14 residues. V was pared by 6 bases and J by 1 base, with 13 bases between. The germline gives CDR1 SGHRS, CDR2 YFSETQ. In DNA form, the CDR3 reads TGCGCCAGCAAAGAGGCAGGGTCGAACACTGAAGCTTTCTTT. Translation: CASKEAGSNTEAFF.

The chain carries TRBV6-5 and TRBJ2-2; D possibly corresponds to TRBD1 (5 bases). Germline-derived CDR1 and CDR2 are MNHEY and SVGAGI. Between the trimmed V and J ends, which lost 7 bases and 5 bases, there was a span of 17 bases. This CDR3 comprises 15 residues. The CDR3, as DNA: TGTGCCAGCACCGAAGGCCGAAGGGGAACCGGGGAGCTGTTTTTT. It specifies CASTEGRRGTGELFF.

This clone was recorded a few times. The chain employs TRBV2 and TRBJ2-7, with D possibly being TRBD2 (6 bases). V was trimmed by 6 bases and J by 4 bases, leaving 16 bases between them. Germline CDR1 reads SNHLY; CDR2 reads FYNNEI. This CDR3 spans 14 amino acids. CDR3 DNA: TGTGCCAGCAGCTTCGGAGGGGCAGAGTACGAGCAGTACTTC. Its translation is CASSFGGAEYEQYF.

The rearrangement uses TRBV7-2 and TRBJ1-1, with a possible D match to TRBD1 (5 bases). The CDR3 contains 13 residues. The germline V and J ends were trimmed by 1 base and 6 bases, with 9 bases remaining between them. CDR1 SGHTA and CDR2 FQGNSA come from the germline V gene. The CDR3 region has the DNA TGTGCCAGCAGCTTAGGGACAATTGCTGAAGCTTTCTTT. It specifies CASSLGTIAEAFF.

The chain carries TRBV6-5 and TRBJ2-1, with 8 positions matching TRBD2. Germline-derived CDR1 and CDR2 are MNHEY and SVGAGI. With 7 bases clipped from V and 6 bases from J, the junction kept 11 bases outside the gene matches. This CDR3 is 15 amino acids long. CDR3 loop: CASNPTSGVFNEQFF. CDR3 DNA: TGTGCCAGCAATCCCACTAGCGGAGTCTTCAATGAGCAGTTCTTC.

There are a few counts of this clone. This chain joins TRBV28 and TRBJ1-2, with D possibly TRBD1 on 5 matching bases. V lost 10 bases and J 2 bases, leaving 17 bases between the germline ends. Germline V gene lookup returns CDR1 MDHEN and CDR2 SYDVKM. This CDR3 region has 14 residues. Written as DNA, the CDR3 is TGTGCCACCCGGTCGGGGGAAGAGAACTATGGCTACACCTTC. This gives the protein CATRSGEENYGYTF.

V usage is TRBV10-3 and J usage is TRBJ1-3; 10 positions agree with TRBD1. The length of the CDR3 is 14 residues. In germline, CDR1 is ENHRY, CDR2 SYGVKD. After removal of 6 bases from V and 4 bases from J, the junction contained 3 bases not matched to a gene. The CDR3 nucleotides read TGTGCCATCAGGGGGACAGGGGACGGAAACACCATATATTTT. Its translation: CAIRGTGDGNTIYF.

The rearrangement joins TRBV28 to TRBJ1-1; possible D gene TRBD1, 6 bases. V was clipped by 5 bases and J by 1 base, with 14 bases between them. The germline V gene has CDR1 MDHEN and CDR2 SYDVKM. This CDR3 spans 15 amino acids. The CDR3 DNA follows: TGTGCCAGCAGTCCCGCACAGGGTAAGAACACTGAAGCTTTCTTT. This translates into CASSPAQGKNTEAFF.

CDR3 region: CASSVRLGNTGELFF. CDR3 nucleotides: TGTGCCAGCAGCGTCCGACTAGGGAACACCGGGGAGCTGTTTTTT. The rearrangement joins TRBV9 to TRBJ2-2; D may be TRBD2 (6 bases). The CDR3 has 15 residues. Germline CDR1 SGDLS, CDR2 YYNGEE. Deletions cut 2 bases from V and 1 base from J, with 9 bases between. The variable domain in full, completed from reference TRBV9 and TRBJ2-2, reads DSGVTQTPKHLITATGQRVTLRCSPRSGDLSVYWYQQSLDQGLQFLIQYYNGEERAKGNILERFSAQQFPDLHSELNLSSLELGDSALYFCASSVRLGNTGELFFGEGSRLTVL.

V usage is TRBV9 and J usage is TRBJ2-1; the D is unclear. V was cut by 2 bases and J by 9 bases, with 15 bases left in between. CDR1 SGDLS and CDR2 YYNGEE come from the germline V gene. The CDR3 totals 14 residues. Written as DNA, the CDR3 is TGTGCCAGCAGCGTCGAGACTCCTGGCGGTGAGCAGTTCTTC. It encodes CASSVETPGGEQFF.

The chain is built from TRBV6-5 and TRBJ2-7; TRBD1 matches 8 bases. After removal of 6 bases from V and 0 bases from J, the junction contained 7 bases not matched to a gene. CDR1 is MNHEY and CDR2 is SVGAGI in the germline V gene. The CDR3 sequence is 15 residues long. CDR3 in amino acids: CASSRGQDPSYEQYF. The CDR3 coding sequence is TGTGCCAGCAGCCGGGGACAGGACCCCTCCTACGAGCAGTACTTC.

The CDR3 loop reads CASSMGQQNIQYF. The DNA for the CDR3 is TGTGCCAGCAGCATGGGACAGCAAAACATTCAGTACTTC. V and J are TRBV12-3 or TRBV12-4 and TRBJ2-4; 7 nucleotides match TRBD1. The CDR3 is made up of 13 amino acids. Unmatched junction bases numbered 4, after V lost 6 bases and J lost 5 bases.

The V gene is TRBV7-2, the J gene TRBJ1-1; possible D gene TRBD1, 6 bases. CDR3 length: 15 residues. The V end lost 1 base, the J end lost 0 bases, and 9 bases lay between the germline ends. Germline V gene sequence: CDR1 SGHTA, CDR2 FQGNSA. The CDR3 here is CASSLVQGMNTEAFF. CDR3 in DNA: TGTGCCAGCAGCTTAGTGCAGGGGATGAACACTGAAGCTTTCTTT.

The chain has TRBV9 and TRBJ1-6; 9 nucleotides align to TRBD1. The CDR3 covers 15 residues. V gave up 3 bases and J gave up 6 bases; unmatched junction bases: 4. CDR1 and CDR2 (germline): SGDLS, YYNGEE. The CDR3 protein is CASSASGQGNSPLHF. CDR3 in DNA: TGTGCCAGCAGCGCTTCGGGACAGGGTAATTCACCCCTCCACTTT.

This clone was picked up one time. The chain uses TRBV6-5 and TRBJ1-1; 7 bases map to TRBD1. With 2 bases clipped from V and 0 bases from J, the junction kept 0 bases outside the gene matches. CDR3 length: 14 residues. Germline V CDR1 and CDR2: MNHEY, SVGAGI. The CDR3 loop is CASSYDRVNTEAFF. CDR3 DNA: TGTGCCAGCAGTTACGACAGGGTGAACACTGAAGCTTTCTTT.

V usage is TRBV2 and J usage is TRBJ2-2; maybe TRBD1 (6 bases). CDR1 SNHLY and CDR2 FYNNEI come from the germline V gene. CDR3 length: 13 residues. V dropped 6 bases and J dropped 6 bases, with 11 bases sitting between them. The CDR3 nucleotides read TGTGCCAGCAGGCTACAGGGTTCCGGGGAGCTGTTTTTT. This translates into CASRLQGSGELFF.

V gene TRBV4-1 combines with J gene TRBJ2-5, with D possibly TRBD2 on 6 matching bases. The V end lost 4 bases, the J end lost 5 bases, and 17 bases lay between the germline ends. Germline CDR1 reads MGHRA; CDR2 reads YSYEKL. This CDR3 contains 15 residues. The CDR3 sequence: CASSPTSSFRETQYF. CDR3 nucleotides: TGCGCCAGCAGCCCCACTAGCTCCTTCCGGGAGACCCAGTACTTC.

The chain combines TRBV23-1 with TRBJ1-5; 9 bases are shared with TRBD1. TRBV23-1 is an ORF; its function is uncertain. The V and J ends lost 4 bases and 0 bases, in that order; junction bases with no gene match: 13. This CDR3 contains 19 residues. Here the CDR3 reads CASSLYRTGVFYSNQPQHF. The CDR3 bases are TGCGCCAGCAGTCTCTACAGGACAGGGGTGTTTTATAGCAATCAGCCCCAGCATTTT.

Here the CDR3 reads CASSPQVQGAWGNTIYF. CDR3 DNA: TGTGCCAGCTCACCGCAAGTCCAGGGGGCCTGGGGAAACACCATATATTTT. V gene TRBV18 combines with J gene TRBJ1-3; 8 nucleotides match TRBD1. J gave up 4 bases and V 3 bases, and 11 bases lay outside the gene matches. From germline, CDR1 is KGHSH and CDR2 LQKENI. This CDR3 comprises 17 residues.

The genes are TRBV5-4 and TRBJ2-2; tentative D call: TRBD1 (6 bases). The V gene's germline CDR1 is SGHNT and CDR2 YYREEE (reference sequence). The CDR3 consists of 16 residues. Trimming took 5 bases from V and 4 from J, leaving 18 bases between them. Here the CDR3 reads CASSFPQGSFTGELFF. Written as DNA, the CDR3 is TGTGCCAGCAGTTTTCCTCAGGGGAGTTTCACCGGGGAGCTGTTTTTT.

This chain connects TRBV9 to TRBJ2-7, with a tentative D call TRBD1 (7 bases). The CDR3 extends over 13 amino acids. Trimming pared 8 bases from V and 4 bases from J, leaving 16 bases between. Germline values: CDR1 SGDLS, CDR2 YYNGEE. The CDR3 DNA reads TGTGCCAGTGGGGGGCAGGGGGAGTACGAGCAGTACTTC. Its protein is CASGGQGEYEQYF. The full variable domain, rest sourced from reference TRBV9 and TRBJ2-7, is DSGVTQTPKHLITATGQRVTLRCSPRSGDLSVYWYQQSLDQGLQFLIQYYNGEERAKGNILERFSAQQFPDLHSELNLSSLELGDSALYFCASGGQGEYEQYFGPGTRLTVT.

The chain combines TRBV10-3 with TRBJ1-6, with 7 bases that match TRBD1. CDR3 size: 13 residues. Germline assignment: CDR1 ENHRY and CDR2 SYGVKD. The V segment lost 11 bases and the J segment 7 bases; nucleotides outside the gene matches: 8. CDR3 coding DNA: TGTGCCTATCAGGGGGGCCTGAATTCACCCCTCCACTTT. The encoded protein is CAYQGGLNSPLHF.

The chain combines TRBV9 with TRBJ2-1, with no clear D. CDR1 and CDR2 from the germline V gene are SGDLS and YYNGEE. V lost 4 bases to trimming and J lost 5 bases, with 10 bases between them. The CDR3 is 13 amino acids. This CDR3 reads CASSPRVDNEQFF. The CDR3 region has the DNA TGTGCCAGCAGCCCCCGGGTCGACAATGAGCAGTTCTTC.

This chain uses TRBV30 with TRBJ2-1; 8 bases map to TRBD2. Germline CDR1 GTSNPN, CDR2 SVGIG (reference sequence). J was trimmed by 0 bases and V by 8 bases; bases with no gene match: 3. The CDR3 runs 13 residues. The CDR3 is CALAGISYNEQFF. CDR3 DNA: TGTGCCCTAGCGGGTATCTCCTACAATGAGCAGTTCTTC.